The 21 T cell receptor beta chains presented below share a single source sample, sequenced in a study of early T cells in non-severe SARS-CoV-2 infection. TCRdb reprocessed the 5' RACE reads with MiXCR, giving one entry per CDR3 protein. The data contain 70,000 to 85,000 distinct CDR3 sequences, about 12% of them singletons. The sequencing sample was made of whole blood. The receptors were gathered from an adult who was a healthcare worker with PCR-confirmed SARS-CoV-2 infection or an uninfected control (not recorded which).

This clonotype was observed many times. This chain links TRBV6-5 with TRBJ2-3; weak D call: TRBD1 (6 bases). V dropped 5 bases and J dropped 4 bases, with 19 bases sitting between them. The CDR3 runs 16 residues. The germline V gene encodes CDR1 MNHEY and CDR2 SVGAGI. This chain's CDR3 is CASSRDNTRVPDTQYF. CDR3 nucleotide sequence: TGTGCCAGCAGTCGGGACAATACTAGGGTCCCAGATACGCAGTATTTT.

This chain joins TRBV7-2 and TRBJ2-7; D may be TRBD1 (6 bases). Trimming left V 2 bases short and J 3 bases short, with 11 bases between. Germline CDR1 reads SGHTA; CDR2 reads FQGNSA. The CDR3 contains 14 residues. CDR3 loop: CASSLNPGVYEQYF. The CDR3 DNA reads TGTGCCAGCAGCTTAAATCCAGGGGTCTACGAGCAGTACTTC. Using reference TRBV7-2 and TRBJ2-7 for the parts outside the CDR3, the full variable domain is GAGVSQSPSNKVTEKGKDVELRCDPISGHTALYWYRQSLGQGLEFLIYFQGNSAPDKSGLPSDRFSAERTGGSVSTLTIQRTQQEDSAVYLCASSLNPGVYEQYFGPGTRLTVT.

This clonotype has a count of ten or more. CDR3: CASSTDQYNEQFF. The DNA for the CDR3 is TGTGCCAGCAGCACGGACCAGTACAATGAGCAGTTCTTC. The chain joins TRBV7-6 to TRBJ2-1; the D is unclear. This CDR3 comprises 13 residues. Trimming left V 5 bases short and J 4 bases short, with 9 bases between. Germline CDR1 reads SGHVS; CDR2 reads FNYEAQ.

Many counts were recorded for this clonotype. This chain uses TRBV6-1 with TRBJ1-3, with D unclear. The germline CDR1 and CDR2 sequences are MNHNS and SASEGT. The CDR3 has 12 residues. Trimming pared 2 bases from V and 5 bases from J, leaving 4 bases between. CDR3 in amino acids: CASSEQRNTIYF. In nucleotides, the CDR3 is TGTGCCAGCAGTGAACAGCGAAACACCATATATTTT.

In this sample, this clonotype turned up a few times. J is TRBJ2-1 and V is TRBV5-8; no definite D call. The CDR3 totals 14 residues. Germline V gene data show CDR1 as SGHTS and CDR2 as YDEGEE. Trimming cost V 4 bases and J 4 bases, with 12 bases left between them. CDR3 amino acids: CASSPAGDYNEQFF. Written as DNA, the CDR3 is TGTGCCAGCAGCCCGGCCGGAGATTACAATGAGCAGTTCTTC.

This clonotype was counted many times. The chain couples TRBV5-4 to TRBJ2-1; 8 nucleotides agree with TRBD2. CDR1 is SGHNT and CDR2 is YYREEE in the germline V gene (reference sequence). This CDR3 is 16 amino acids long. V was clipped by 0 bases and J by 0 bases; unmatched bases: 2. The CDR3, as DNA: TGTGCCAGCAGCTTGGATCTAGCGGGCTCCTACAATGAGCAGTTCTTC. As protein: CASSLDLAGSYNEQFF.

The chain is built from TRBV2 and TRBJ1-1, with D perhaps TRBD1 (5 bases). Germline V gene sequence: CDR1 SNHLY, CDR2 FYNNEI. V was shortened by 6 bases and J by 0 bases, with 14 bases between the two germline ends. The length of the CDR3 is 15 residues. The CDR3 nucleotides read TGTGCCAGCAGGGATCAGGGACGCATGAACACTGAAGCTTTCTTT. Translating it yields CASRDQGRMNTEAFF.

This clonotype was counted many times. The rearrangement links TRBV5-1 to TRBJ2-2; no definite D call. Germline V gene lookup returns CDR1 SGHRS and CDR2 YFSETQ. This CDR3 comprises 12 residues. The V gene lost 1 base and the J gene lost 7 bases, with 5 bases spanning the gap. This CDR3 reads CASSLSIGELFF. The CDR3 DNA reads TGCGCCAGCAGCTTGTCGATCGGGGAGCTGTTTTTT.

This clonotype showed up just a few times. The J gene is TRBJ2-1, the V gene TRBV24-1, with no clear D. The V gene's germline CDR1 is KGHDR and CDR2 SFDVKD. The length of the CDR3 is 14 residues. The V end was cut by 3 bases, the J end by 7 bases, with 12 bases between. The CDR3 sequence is CATSDQVGRNEQFF. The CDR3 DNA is TGTGCCACCAGTGATCAAGTGGGCCGGAATGAGCAGTTCTTC.

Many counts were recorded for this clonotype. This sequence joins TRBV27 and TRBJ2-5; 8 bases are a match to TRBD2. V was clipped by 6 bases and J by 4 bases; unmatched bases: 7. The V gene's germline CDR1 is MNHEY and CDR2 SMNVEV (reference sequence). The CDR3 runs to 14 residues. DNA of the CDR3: TGTGCCAGCAGCCCAACCACTAGCGGAGAGACCCAGTACTTC. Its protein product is CASSPTTSGETQYF.

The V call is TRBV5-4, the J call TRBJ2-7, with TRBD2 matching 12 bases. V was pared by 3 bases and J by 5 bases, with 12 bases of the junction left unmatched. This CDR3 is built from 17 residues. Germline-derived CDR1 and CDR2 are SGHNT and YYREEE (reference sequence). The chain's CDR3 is CASSYLPTSGRTNEQYF. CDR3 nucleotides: TGTGCCAGCAGCTACCTACCGACTAGCGGGAGAACTAACGAGCAGTACTTC.

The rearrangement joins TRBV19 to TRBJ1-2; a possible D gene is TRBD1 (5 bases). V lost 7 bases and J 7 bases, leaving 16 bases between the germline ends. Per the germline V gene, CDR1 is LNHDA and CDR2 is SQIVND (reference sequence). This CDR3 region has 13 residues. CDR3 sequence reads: CASTIREGGGYTF. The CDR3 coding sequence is TGTGCCAGTACCATCAGGGAGGGCGGTGGCTACACCTTC.

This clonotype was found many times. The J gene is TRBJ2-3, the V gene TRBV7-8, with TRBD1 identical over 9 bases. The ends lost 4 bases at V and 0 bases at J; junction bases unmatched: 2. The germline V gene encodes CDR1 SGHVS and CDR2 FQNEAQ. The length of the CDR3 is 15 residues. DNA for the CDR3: TGTGCCAGCAGCTCGACAGGGGGGAGCACAGATACGCAGTATTTT. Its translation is CASSSTGGSTDTQYF. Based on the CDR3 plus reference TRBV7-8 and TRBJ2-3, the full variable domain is GAGVSQSPRYKVAKRGQDVALRCDPISGHVSLFWYQQALGQGPEFLTYFQNEAQLDKSGLPSDRFFAERPEGSVSTLKIQRTQQEDSAVYLCASSSTGGSTDTQYFGPGTRLTVL.

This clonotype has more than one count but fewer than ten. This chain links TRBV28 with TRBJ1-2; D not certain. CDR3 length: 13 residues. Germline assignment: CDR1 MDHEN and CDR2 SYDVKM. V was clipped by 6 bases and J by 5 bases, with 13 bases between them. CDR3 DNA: TGTGCCAGCAGCCGGGAGCCGCGGTATGGCTACACCTTC. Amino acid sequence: CASSREPRYGYTF.

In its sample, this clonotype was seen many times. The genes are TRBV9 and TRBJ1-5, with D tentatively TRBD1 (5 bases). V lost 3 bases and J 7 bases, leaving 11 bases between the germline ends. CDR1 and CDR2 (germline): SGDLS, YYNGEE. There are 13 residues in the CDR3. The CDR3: CASSGWGMQPQHF. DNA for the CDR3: TGTGCCAGCAGCGGGTGGGGCATGCAGCCCCAGCATTTT.

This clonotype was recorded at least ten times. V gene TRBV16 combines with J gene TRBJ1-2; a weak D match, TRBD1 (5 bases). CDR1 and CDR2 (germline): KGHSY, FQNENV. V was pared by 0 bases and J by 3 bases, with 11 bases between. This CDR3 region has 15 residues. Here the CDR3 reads CASSQSFVGDYGYTF. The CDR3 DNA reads TGTGCCAGCAGCCAATCCTTTGTGGGGGACTATGGCTACACCTTC.

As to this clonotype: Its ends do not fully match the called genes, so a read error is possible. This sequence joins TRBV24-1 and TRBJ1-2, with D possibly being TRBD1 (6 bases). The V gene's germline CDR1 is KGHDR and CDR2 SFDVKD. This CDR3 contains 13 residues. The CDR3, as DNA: TGTGCCACCCGTGACAGGAGCGGCTATGGCTACACCTTC. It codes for CATRDRSGYGYTF.

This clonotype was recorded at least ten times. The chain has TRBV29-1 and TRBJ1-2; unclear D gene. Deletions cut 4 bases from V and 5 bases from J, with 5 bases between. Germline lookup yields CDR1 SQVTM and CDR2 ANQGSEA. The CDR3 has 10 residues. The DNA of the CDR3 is TGCAGCGTTGGGGCATATGGCTACACCTTC. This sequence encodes CSVGAYGYTF. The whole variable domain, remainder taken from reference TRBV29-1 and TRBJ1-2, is SAVISQKPSRDICQRGTSLTIQCQVDSQVTMMFWYRQQPGQSLTLIATANQGSEATYESGFVIDKFPISRPNLTFSTLTVSNMSPEDSSIYLCSVGAYGYTFGSGTRLTVV.

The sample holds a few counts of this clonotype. The CDR3 sequence is CAWSRGYNEQFF. The CDR3 DNA follows: TGTGCCTGGAGCAGGGGGTACAATGAGCAGTTCTTC. V and J are TRBV30 and TRBJ2-1, with 7 bases lining up with TRBD1. Per the germline V gene, CDR1 is GTSNPN and CDR2 is SVGIG (reference sequence). This CDR3 has 12 residues. Unmatched junction bases numbered 0, after V lost 3 bases and J lost 4 bases.

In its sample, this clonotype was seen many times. CDR3 sequence reads: CASSPGRRTSSYNEQFF. The CDR3 DNA reads TGTGCCAGCAGCCCTGGGAGGAGGACCAGCTCCTACAATGAGCAGTTCTTC. This rearrangement joins TRBV12-3 or TRBV12-4 to TRBJ2-1, with a weak D call TRBD2 (6 bases). V shed 6 bases and J shed 0 bases, with 18 bases lying between them. The CDR3 consists of 17 residues.

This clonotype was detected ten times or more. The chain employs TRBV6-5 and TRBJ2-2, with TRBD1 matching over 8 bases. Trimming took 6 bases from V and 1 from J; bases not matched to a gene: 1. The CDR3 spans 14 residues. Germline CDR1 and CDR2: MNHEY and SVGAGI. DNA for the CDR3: TGTGCCAGCAGCGGACAGGGGAACACCGGGGAGCTGTTTTTT. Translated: CASSGQGNTGELFF.